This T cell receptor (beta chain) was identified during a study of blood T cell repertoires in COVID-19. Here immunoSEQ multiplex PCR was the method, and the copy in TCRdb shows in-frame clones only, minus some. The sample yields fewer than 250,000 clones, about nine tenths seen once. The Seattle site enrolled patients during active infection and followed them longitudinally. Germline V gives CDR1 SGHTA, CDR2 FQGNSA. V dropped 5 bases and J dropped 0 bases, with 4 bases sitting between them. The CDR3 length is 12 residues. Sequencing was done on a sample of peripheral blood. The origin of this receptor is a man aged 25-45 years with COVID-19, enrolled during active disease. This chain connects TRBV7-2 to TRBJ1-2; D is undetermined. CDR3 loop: CASSPSNYGYTF. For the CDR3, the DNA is TGTGCCAGCAGCCCATCTAACTATGGCTACACCTTC.